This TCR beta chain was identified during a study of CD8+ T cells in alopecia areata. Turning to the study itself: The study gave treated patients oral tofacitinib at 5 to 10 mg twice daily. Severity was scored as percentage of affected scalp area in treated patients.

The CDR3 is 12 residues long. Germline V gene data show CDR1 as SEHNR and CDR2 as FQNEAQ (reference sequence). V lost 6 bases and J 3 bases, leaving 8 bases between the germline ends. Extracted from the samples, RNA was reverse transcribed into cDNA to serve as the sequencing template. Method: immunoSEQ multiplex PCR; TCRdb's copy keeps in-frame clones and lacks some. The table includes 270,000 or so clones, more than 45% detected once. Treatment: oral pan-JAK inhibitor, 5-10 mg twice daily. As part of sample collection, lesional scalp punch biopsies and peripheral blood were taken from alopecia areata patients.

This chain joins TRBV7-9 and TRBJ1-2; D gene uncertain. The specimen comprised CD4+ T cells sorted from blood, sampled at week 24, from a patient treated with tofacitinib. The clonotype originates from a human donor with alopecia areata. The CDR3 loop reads CASRAGHYGYTF. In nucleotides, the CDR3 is TGTGCCAGCAGGGCGGGCCACTATGGCTACACCTTC.